Below, 16 T cell receptor beta chains from the same sample are listed, as sequenced in a study. TCRdb called the RT-PCR reads again in MiXCR, with one record for every CDR3 protein. The sample yields about 680,000 distinct CDR3 sequences, 14% seen once. Input material: memory CD4+ T cells from blood. The receptor source for this set is a female donor in good health, serving as a healthy control.

The rearrangement joins TRBV5-5 to TRBJ2-3; D perhaps matches TRBD1 (5 bases). The germline V and J ends were trimmed by 2 bases and 9 bases, with 16 bases remaining between them. There are 14 residues in the CDR3. Germline assignment: CDR1 SGHKS and CDR2 YYEKEE (reference sequence). For the CDR3, the DNA is TGTGCCAGCAGCTTTAATTTAGGGGTAGGCACGCAGTATTTT. Amino acid sequence: CASSFNLGVGTQYF.

The rearrangement joins TRBV20-1 to TRBJ2-2, with D tentatively TRBD2 (5 bases). V gave up 0 bases and J gave up 4 bases, with 18 bases separating them. Germline CDR1 and CDR2: DFQATT and SNEGSKA (reference sequence). This CDR3 has 17 amino acids. CDR3 bases: TGCAGTGCTAGAGATCAGGAAACTAGAGCCACCACCGGGGAGCTGTTTTTT. This encodes CSARDQETRATTGELFF.

This clonotype appeared a few times. This chain connects TRBV11-2 to TRBJ2-1, with D possibly being TRBD2 (5 bases). This CDR3 comprises 13 residues. V was trimmed by 6 bases and J by 0 bases, leaving 6 bases between them. Germline V CDR1 and CDR2: SGHAT, FQNNGV. This CDR3 reads CASRADSYNEQFF. CDR3 nucleotides: TGTGCCAGCAGAGCGGACTCCTACAATGAGCAGTTCTTC. Variable domain in full (rest from reference TRBV11-2 and TRBJ2-1): EAGVAQSPRYKIIEKRQSVAFWCNPISGHATLYWYQQILGQGPKLLIQFQNNGVVDDSQLPKDRFSAERLKGVDSTLKIQPAKLEDSAVYLCASRADSYNEQFFGPGTRLTVL.

This clonotype was counted many times. The CDR3 protein is CASSLTGGNQPQHF. The DNA of the CDR3 is TGTGCCAGCAGTTTAACAGGGGGGAATCAGCCCCAGCATTTT. The V and J genes are TRBV12-3 or TRBV12-4 and TRBJ1-5; 8 bases agree with TRBD1. The V and J ends lost 2 bases and 4 bases, in that order; junction bases with no gene match: 1. This CDR3 is built from 14 residues.

The sample holds a few counts of this clonotype. The J gene is TRBJ1-6, the V gene TRBV20-1; D remains ambiguous. The germline V gene has CDR1 DFQATT and CDR2 SNEGSKA (reference sequence). The CDR3 extends over 13 amino acids. Trimming took 3 bases from V and 10 from J, leaving 13 bases between them. The CDR3 region is CSARWGEGSPLHF. The CDR3 DNA reads TGCAGTGCTAGGTGGGGAGAGGGATCACCCCTCCACTTT.

This clonotype was seen a few times. The chain couples TRBV20-1 to TRBJ2-3; TRBD2 is a possible D gene (5 bases). The CDR3 runs 15 residues. Per the germline V gene, CDR1 is DFQATT and CDR2 is SNEGSKA (reference sequence). V lost 6 bases to trimming and J lost 0 bases, with 16 bases between them. CDR3 residues: CSAPGSVRSTDTQYF. The CDR3, as DNA: TGCAGTGCCCCGGGGAGCGTCAGGAGCACAGATACGCAGTATTTT.

This clonotype came up many times. The chain couples TRBV6-2 or TRBV6-3 to TRBJ1-1; a possible D gene is TRBD1 (5 bases). Germline CDR1 is MNHEY and CDR2 is SVGEGT. The V end was cut by 2 bases, the J end by 4 bases, with 11 bases between. CDR3 length equals 14 residues. For the CDR3, the DNA is TGTGCCAGCAGTTACCTCCAGACAGCCACTGAAGCTTTCTTT. This codes for CASSYLQTATEAFF.

The sample holds a few counts of this clonotype. The CDR3: CASSLDTTGDIQYF. The CDR3 bases are TGTGCCAGCAGCTTAGATACTACAGGGGACATTCAGTACTTC. The chain has TRBV7-9 and TRBJ2-4, with 7 bases aligning to TRBD1. This CDR3 comprises 14 residues. Germline values: CDR1 SEHNR, CDR2 FQNEAQ (reference sequence). Trimming cost V 1 base and J 8 bases; bases outside gene matches: 5.

At least ten counts were recorded for this clonotype. The chain recombines TRBV12-3 or TRBV12-4 with TRBJ2-2; possible D gene TRBD2, 6 bases. CDR3 length equals 16 residues. The V gene lost 6 bases and the J gene lost 0 bases, with 14 bases spanning the gap. CDR3 DNA: TGTGCCAGCAGCTGGGCGGACTACTCGAACACCGGGGAGCTGTTTTTT. Its protein is CASSWADYSNTGELFF.

The gene calls are TRBV10-3 and TRBJ2-2; 7 nucleotides match TRBD1. The junction had 9 bases not matched to a gene; V was cut back by 8 bases and J by 0 bases. The CDR3 spans 16 residues. Germline CDR1 and CDR2: ENHRY and SYGVKD. In DNA form, the CDR3 reads TGTGCCATCTTAACAGATGACAGGGCGAACACCGGGGAGCTGTTTTTT. It codes for CAILTDDRANTGELFF.

This clonotype was detected only a few times. The chain links TRBV10-3 to TRBJ1-1, with D uncertain. The CDR3 is made up of 14 amino acids. Trimming took off 9 bases at V and 5 bases at J, with 19 bases between the two ends. From germline, CDR1 is ENHRY and CDR2 SYGVKD. In DNA form, the CDR3 reads TGTGCCATATCCCGGCAGGTGGGTGGGACTGAAGCTTTCTTT. This gives the protein CAISRQVGGTEAFF.

The rearrangement uses TRBV7-2 and TRBJ2-2, with TRBD2 as a possible D gene (5 bases). The CDR3 consists of 16 residues. Germline assignment: CDR1 SGHTA and CDR2 FQGNSA. V lost 5 bases to trimming and J lost 0 bases, with 13 bases between them. CDR3 in DNA: TGTGCCAGCAGCAACCTAGCTGCCGCGAACACCGGGGAGCTGTTTTTT. Protein product: CASSNLAAANTGELFF.

This clonotype was detected ten times or more. This chain uses TRBV3-1 with TRBJ2-1, with a possible D match to TRBD2 (7 bases). CDR3 size: 14 residues. Trimming removed 6 bases from V and 5 bases from J, with 14 bases in between. Per the germline V gene, CDR1 is LGHDT and CDR2 is YNNKEL (reference sequence). The CDR3 bases are TGTGCCAGCAGTCGGACTAGGGGGAACAATGAGCAGTTCTTC. This sequence encodes CASSRTRGNNEQFF.

This clonotype occurred a few times. This rearrangement joins TRBV20-1 to TRBJ2-7; TRBD1 matches 9 bases. From germline, CDR1 is DFQATT and CDR2 SNEGSKA (reference sequence). Trimming removed 7 bases from V and 3 bases from J; junction bases left unmatched: 10. CDR3 length: 14 residues. The CDR3 loop is CSVTPGTGYYEQYF. CDR3 nucleotide sequence: TGCAGTGTTACCCCCGGGACAGGGTACTACGAGCAGTACTTC.

This clonotype has a handful of counts. V usage is TRBV6-6 and J usage is TRBJ2-3; 8 bases line up with TRBD2. Per the germline V gene, CDR1 is MNHNY and CDR2 is SVGAGI (reference sequence). The CDR3 runs to 14 residues. With V trimmed by 8 bases and J by 3 bases, 7 bases remained unmatched. CDR3 DNA sequence: TGTGCCAGCGCATATCGCGGGAGGACAGATACGCAGTATTTT. Translating gives CASAYRGRTDTQYF.

This clonotype occurred many times. V usage is TRBV5-1 and J usage is TRBJ2-3; 8 nucleotides agree with TRBD2. The germline V gene encodes CDR1 SGHRS and CDR2 YFSETQ. The J segment lost 3 bases and the V segment lost 5 bases, leaving 11 bases of the junction unmatched. The CDR3 is 16 amino acids. CDR3 residues: CASRPVSGSTTDTQYF. For the CDR3, the DNA is TGCGCCAGCAGGCCGGTGAGCGGGAGTACGACAGATACGCAGTATTTT.